The source of this TCR beta chain is a study of shared clonotypes between healthy human individuals. For the study at large: Three CD4 naive, three CD4 memory, two CD8 naive and one CD8 memory plate were used per donor.

The V gene's germline CDR1 is LGHNA and CDR2 YNFKEQ. This CDR3 contains 13 residues. Trimming removed 0 bases from V and 3 bases from J, with 6 bases in between. Produced via immunoSEQ multiplex PCR; TCRdb's table is partial and in-frame only. The sample records some 1,600,000 clones, approximately 98% being singletons. The chain links TRBV4-2 to TRBJ2-7; D not certain. Material: naive CD4+ T cells sorted from blood. Subset given: CD45RA+ positively selected. The clonotype originates from a man younger than 40 in good health. The CDR3 DNA reads TGTGCCAGCAGCCAAGAGGCTAACTACGAGCAGTACTTC. Residues: CASSQEANYEQYF.